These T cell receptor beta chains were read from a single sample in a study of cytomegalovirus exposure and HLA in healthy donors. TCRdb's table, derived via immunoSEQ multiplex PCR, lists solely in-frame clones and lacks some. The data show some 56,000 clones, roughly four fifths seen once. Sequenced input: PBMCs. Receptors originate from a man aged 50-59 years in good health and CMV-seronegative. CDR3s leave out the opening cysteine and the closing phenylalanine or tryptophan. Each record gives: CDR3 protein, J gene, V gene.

CDR3aa: ASSLTPGQGQINEQF; j_gene: TRBJ2-1; v_gene: TRBV7-9
CDR3aa: ASTLGFGIQY; j_gene: TRBJ2-4; v_gene: TRBV5-6
CDR3aa: ASSTPITGGAEAF; j_gene: TRBJ1-1; v_gene: TRBV27
CDR3aa: ASTPGLGLYSPLH; j_gene: TRBJ1-6; v_gene: TRBV19
CDR3aa: ASSIQGLSNQPQH; j_gene: TRBJ1-5; v_gene: TRBV19
CDR3aa: ASSKGAVRSQY; j_gene: TRBJ2-5; v_gene: TRBV14
CDR3aa: AWSLGQGAHEQY; j_gene: TRBJ2-7; v_gene: TRBV30
CDR3aa: AAQGLFSYNEQF; j_gene: TRBJ2-1; v_gene: TRBV6-1
CDR3aa: ASSLIDRGLRSYNEQF; j_gene: TRBJ2-1; v_gene: TRBV5-1
CDR3aa: ASSFLLVGAPLH; j_gene: TRBJ1-6; v_gene: TRBV27
CDR3aa: ASRLANQETQY; j_gene: TRBJ2-5; v_gene: TRBV5-1
CDR3aa: ASSHTPRDSGNTIY; j_gene: TRBJ1-3; v_gene: TRBV4-3
CDR3aa: ASSSGALSGNTIY; j_gene: TRBJ1-3; v_gene: TRBV2
CDR3aa: ASSQVHSGELF; j_gene: TRBJ2-2; v_gene: TRBV4-3
CDR3aa: ASSLWSIGGNEQF; j_gene: TRBJ2-1; v_gene: TRBV7-9
CDR3aa: ASSLSAPFSPLH; j_gene: TRBJ1-6; v_gene: TRBV27
CDR3aa: ASSLAWSSGGADTQY; j_gene: TRBJ2-3; v_gene: TRBV7-8
CDR3aa: ASSLTPGYTEAF; j_gene: TRBJ1-1; v_gene: TRBV7-3
CDR3aa: ASSDLSRGQGSTGELF; j_gene: TRBJ2-2; v_gene: TRBV25-1
CDR3aa: ASSPGLAGGRTQLF; j_gene: TRBJ2-2; v_gene: TRBV2
CDR3aa: ASSLGRHTEAF; j_gene: TRBJ1-1; v_gene: TRBV11-3
CDR3aa: ASSPPDRAFYNEQF; j_gene: TRBJ2-1; v_gene: TRBV18
CDR3aa: ASSPSTGTNEKLF; j_gene: TRBJ1-4; v_gene: TRBV4-1
CDR3aa: ASFGGLNTEAF; j_gene: TRBJ1-1; v_gene: TRBV2
CDR3aa: SVMTSGGTDTQY; j_gene: TRBJ2-3; v_gene: TRBV29-1
CDR3aa: ASSYSGQGVYEQY; j_gene: TRBJ2-7; v_gene: TRBV6-5
CDR3aa: ASTPPPVAGIYEQY; j_gene: TRBJ2-7; v_gene: TRBV2
CDR3aa: ASSSSGEATEAF; j_gene: TRBJ1-1; v_gene: TRBV7-3
CDR3aa: ARAGGKLAQH; j_gene: TRBJ1-5; v_gene: TRBV6-5
CDR3aa: ASSPTAGHPYEQY; j_gene: TRBJ2-7; v_gene: TRBV27
CDR3aa: ASSFTGASEQY; j_gene: TRBJ2-7; v_gene: TRBV7-2
CDR3aa: ASSMGGDDQPQH; j_gene: TRBJ1-5; v_gene: TRBV19
CDR3aa: ASSDAYTGNQPQH; j_gene: TRBJ1-5; v_gene: TRBV25-1
CDR3aa: ASSASAGNPRAFEKLF; j_gene: TRBJ1-4; v_gene: TRBV6-1
CDR3aa: ASNRGGSSSPLH; j_gene: TRBJ1-6; v_gene: TRBV27
CDR3aa: ASRRERLTYEQY; j_gene: NA; v_gene: TRBV2
CDR3aa: ASSQDRYRVGEQY; j_gene: TRBJ2-7; v_gene: TRBV4-1
CDR3aa: ASSLAMNTEAF; j_gene: TRBJ1-1; v_gene: TRBV7-9
CDR3aa: ASGTTSGAGELF; j_gene: TRBJ2-2; v_gene: TRBV28
CDR3aa: ASSPIRDRGDEQY; j_gene: TRBJ2-7; v_gene: TRBV28
CDR3aa: ASSLKCRGQGNQPQH; j_gene: TRBJ1-5; v_gene: TRBV7-3
CDR3aa: ASSPGGPADTQY; j_gene: TRBJ2-3; v_gene: TRBV5-1
CDR3aa: ASSAELAGGITY; j_gene: TRBJ2-3; v_gene: TRBV25-1
CDR3aa: ASSQGSGGSWALETQY; j_gene: TRBJ2-5; v_gene: TRBV4-3
CDR3aa: ASSHISIRGTDTQY; j_gene: TRBJ2-3; v_gene: TRBV14
CDR3aa: ATSSPVSSHSGANVLT; j_gene: TRBJ2-6; v_gene: TRBV15
CDR3aa: ASSLLLARELF; j_gene: TRBJ2-2; v_gene: TRBV28
CDR3aa: ASSQRRGNTGELF; j_gene: TRBJ2-2; v_gene: TRBV23-1
CDR3aa: ASSSTLAGENTDTQY; j_gene: TRBJ2-3; v_gene: TRBV11-2
CDR3aa: ASIQDRSNQPQH; j_gene: TRBJ1-5; v_gene: TRBV6-1
CDR3aa: ASSLELEQY; j_gene: TRBJ2-7; v_gene: TRBV7-2
CDR3aa: ASSQDTSQQF; j_gene: TRBJ2-1; v_gene: TRBV4-1
CDR3aa: ASSSRQGVNTEAF; j_gene: TRBJ1-1; v_gene: TRBV7-6
CDR3aa: ASRLEGSHYGYT; j_gene: TRBJ1-2; v_gene: TRBV5-1
CDR3aa: ASSTGTELRMAF; j_gene: TRBJ1-1; v_gene: TRBV19
CDR3aa: ASSQTGSGTEAF; j_gene: TRBJ1-1; v_gene: TRBV6-1
CDR3aa: ASGTGARDEKLF; j_gene: TRBJ1-4; v_gene: TRBV2
CDR3aa: ASSYAGSTGELF; j_gene: TRBJ2-2; v_gene: TRBV6-5
CDR3aa: AWEAGGNNEQF; j_gene: TRBJ2-1; v_gene: TRBV30